Below, one TCR beta chain is given with its context. In the study's own analysis: The authors estimated nucleated cell counts from reference gene primer amplification. Clones were sequenced by immunoSEQ multiplex PCR, and TCRdb holds only the in-frame ones, with some missing. V and J calls and clone size are as listed in that table; D and trimming were resolved from the DNA. The sample consists of about 240,000 clones, 86% of them appearing once. Trimming stripped 4 bases from V and 2 bases from J, with 7 bases between. The CDR3 consists of 13 residues. CDR1 and CDR2 (germline): KGHDR, SFDVKD. The data belong to a study of blood T cell repertoires in COVID-19. Study in general: The study drew acute and convalescent COVID-19 samples from the United States, Italy and Spain.

Source material: peripheral blood. The TCR was taken from a man in his fifties or sixties with acute or convalescent COVID-19. This rearrangement joins TRBV24-1 to TRBJ1-1; no clear D gene. Written as DNA, the CDR3 is TGTGCCACCAGTGACCCCTTCAACACTGAAGCTTTCTTT. This gives the protein CATSDPFNTEAFF.